The 7 T cell receptor beta chains reported below all come from one sample, sequenced in a study of beta chain features in type 1 diabetes. These receptors are not linked to any known antigen. The isolated RNA, all of it, was reverse transcribed, so expressed TCRB transcripts were what got sequenced. Assay used: immunoSEQ multiplex PCR; TCRdb lists only in-frame clones, some missing. The sample includes over 200,000 clones, roughly 10% of them seen just once. Study-wide findings and caveats: Shortening of TCRB CDR3s, moderate but significant, appeared in all four CD4+ subsets of Type 1 diabetes patients.

Sequences were obtained from naive CD4+ T cells from blood. The origin of the receptors is a young man with type 1 diabetes.

This clone was seen only a few times. This sequence joins TRBV11-2 and TRBJ2-7, with 9 positions matching TRBD1. This CDR3 has 15 amino acids. After removal of 5 bases from V and 5 bases from J, the junction contained 10 bases not matched to a gene. Germline CDR1 SGHAT, CDR2 FQNNGV. In DNA, the CDR3 is TGTGCCAGCAGCGGGAACAGGGGGCGCTTCCACGAGCAGTACTTC. Translating gives CASSGNRGRFHEQYF. Full variable domain (outside the CDR3, taken from reference TRBV11-2 and TRBJ2-7): EAGVAQSPRYKIIEKRQSVAFWCNPISGHATLYWYQQILGQGPKLLIQFQNNGVVDDSQLPKDRFSAERLKGVDSTLKIQPAKLEDSAVYLCASSGNRGRFHEQYFGPGTRLTVT.

This chain links TRBV15 with TRBJ1-5, with D perhaps matching TRBD1 (6 bases). Trimming took off 5 bases at V and 0 bases at J, with 11 bases between the two ends. The CDR3 is made up of 15 amino acids. The germline CDR1 and CDR2 sequences are LNHNV and YYDKDF (reference sequence). The CDR3 bases are TGTGCCACCAGCCCGAGGACAGATAGCAATCAGCCCCAGCATTTT. Protein sequence: CATSPRTDSNQPQHF.

A few counts support this clone. This chain uses TRBV10-3 with TRBJ2-1; 9 bases are shared with TRBD2. This CDR3 spans 17 amino acids. Germline CDR1 ENHRY, CDR2 SYGVKD. Trimming took 6 bases from V and 0 from J; bases not matched to a gene: 9. This CDR3 reads CAISVAGAGSSYNEQFF. CDR3 bases: TGTGCCATCAGCGTAGCGGGGGCCGGGAGCTCCTACAATGAGCAGTTCTTC.

The chain has TRBV13 and TRBJ2-1, with D possibly being TRBD1 (5 bases). Germline V CDR1 and CDR2: PRHDT, FYEKMQ (reference sequence). V was trimmed by 0 bases and J by 1 base, leaving 10 bases between them. CDR3 length: 16 residues. The CDR3 spells CASSLGPRQSYNEQFF. As DNA, the CDR3 is TGTGCCAGCAGCTTAGGACCGAGACAGTCCTACAATGAGCAGTTCTTC. Variable domain in full (rest from reference TRBV13 and TRBJ2-1): AAGVIQSPRHLIKEKRETATLKCYPIPRHDTVYWYQQGPGQDPQFLISFYEKMQSDKGSIPDRFSAQQFSDYHSELNMSSLELGDSALYFCASSLGPRQSYNEQFFGPGTRLTVL.

This clone was counted between two and nine times. The chain combines TRBV2 with TRBJ1-1; D not resolved. CDR3 length: 13 residues. Trimming removed 7 bases from V and 2 bases from J, with 11 bases in between. Germline loops: CDR1 SNHLY, CDR2 FYNNEI. CDR3 amino acids: CASTSEGNTEAFF. CDR3 DNA sequence: TGTGCCAGCACCTCGGAGGGTAACACTGAAGCTTTCTTT.

This clone was observed a few times. The sample contains more than one DNA sequence encoding this CDR3. The CDR3 loop is CASGGGYNEQFF. CDR3 DNA sequence: TGTGCCAGCGGGGGGGGGTACAATGAGCAGTTCTTC. The chain is built from TRBV28 and TRBJ2-1; 7 nucleotides align to TRBD2. Germline V gives CDR1 MDHEN, CDR2 SYDVKM. CDR3 length: 12 amino acids. J was trimmed by 4 bases and V by 8 bases; bases with no gene match: 2. The entire variable domain, with the rest obtained from reference TRBV28 and TRBJ2-1, is as follows: DVKVTQSSRYLVKRTGEKVFLECVQDMDHENMFWYRQDPGLGLRLIYFSYDVKMKEKGDIPEGYSVSREKKERFSLILESASTNQTSMYLCASGGGYNEQFFGPGTRLTVL.

The gene calls are TRBV7-9 and TRBJ1-1; TRBD1 matches at 9 bases. Germline V lookup: CDR1 SEHNR, CDR2 FQNEAQ (reference sequence). The CDR3 consists of 13 residues. V lost 6 bases to trimming and J lost 3 bases; unmatched junction nucleotides: 2. The CDR3 sequence: CASRRTGDTEAFF. The CDR3 DNA reads TGTGCCAGCAGACGGACAGGGGACACTGAAGCTTTCTTT.